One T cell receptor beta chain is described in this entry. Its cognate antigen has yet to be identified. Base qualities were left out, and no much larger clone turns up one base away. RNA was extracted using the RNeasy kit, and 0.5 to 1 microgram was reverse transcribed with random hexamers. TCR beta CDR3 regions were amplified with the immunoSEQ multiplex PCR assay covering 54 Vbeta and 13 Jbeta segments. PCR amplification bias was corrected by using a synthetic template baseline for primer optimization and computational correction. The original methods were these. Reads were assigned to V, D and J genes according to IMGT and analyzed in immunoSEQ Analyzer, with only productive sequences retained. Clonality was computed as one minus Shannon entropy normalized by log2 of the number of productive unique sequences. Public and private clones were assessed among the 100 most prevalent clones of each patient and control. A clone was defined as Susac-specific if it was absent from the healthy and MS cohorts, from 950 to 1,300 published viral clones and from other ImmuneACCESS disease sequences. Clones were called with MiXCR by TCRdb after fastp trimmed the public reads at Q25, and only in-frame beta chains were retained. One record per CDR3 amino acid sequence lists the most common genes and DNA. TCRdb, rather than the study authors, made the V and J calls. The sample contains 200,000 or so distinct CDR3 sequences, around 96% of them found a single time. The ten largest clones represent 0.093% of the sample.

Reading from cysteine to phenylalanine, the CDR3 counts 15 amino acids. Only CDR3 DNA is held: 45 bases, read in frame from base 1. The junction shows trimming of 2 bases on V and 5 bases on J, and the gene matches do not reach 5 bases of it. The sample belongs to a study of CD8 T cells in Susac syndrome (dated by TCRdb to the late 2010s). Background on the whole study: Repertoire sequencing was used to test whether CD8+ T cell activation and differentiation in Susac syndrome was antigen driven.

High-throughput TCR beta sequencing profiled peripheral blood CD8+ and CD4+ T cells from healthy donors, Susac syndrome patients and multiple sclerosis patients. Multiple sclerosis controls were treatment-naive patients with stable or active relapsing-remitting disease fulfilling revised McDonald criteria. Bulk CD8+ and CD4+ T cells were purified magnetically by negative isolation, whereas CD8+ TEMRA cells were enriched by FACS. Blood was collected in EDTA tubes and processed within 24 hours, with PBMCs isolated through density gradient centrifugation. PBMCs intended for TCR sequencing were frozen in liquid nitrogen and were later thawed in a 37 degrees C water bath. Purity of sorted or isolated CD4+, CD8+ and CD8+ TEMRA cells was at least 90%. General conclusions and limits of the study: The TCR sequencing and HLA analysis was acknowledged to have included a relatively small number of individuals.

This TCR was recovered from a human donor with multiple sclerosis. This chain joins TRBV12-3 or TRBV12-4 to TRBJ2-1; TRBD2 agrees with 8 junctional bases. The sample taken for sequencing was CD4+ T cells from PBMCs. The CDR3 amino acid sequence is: CASSLYIAGHNEQFF. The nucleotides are TGTGCCAGCAGTTTATATATAGCGGGACACAATGAGCAGTTCTTC.